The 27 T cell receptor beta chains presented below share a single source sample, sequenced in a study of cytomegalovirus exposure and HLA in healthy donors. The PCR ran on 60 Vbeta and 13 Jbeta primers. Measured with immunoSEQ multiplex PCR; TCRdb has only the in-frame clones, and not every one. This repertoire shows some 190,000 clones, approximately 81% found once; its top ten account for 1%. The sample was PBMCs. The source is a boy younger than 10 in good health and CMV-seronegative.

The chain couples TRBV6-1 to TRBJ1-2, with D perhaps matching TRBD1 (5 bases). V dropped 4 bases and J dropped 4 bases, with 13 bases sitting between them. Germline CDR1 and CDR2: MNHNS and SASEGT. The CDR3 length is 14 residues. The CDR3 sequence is CASSATQGGYGYTF. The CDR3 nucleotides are TGTGCCAGCAGTGCTACGCAGGGCGGCTATGGCTACACCTTC.

The CDR3: CASSHIQGIQYF. The DNA of the CDR3 is TGCGCCAGCAGTCACATTCAGGGCATTCAGTACTTC. The chain couples TRBV23-1 to TRBJ2-4, with a possible D match to TRBD1 (5 bases). TRBV23-1 is known as an ORF, though its function is uncertain. This CDR3 is built from 12 residues. Trimming pared 3 bases from V and 9 bases from J, leaving 9 bases between.

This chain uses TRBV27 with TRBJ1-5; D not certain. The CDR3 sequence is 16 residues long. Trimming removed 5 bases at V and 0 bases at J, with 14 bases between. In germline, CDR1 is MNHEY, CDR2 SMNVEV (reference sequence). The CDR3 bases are TGTGCCAGCAGTAGGGCCGGACTGACTAGCAATCAGCCCCAGCATTTT. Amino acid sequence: CASSRAGLTSNQPQHF.

In DNA form, the CDR3 reads TGTGCCAGCAGCCAAGAGTGGCGGCCCACAGATACGCAGTATTTT. Translating it yields CASSQEWRPTDTQYF. This chain connects TRBV4-2 to TRBJ2-3, with unresolved D. The CDR3 is 15 amino acids. The V and J ends lost 0 bases and 2 bases respectively, with 9 bases between them. In germline, CDR1 is LGHNA, CDR2 YNFKEQ.

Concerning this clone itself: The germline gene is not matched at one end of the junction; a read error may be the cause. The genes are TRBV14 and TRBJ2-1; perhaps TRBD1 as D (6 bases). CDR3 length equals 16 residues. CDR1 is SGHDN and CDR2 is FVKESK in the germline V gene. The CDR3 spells CASGQLQGSSYNEQFF. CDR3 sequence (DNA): TGTGCCAGCGGCCAGTTGCAGGGGAGCTCCTACAATGAGCAGTTCTTC. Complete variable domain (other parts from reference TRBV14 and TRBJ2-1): EAGVTQFPSHSVIEKGQTVTLRCDPISGHDNLYWYRRVMGKEIKFLLHFVKESKQDESGMPNNRFLAERTGGTYSTLKVQPAELEDSGVYFCASGQLQGSSYNEQFFGPGTRLTVL.

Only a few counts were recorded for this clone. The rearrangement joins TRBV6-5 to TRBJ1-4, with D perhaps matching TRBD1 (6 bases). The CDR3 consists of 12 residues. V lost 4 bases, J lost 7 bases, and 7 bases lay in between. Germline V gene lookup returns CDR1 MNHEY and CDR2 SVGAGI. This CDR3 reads CASSSRGEKLFF. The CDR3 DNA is TGTGCCAGCAGTTCCAGGGGTGAAAAACTGTTTTTT.

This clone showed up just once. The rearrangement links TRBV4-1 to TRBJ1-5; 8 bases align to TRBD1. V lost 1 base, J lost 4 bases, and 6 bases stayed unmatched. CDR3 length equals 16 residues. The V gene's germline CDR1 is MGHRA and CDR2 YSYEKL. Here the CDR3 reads CASSQGQGSVNQPQHF. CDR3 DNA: TGCGCCAGCAGCCAAGGACAGGGGTCCGTTAATCAGCCCCAGCATTTT.

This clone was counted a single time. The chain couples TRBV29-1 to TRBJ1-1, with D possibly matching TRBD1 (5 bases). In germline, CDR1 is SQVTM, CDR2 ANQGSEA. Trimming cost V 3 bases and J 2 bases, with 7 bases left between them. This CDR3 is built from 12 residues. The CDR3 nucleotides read TGCAGCGTTGACAGGGTCAACACTGAAGCTTTCTTT. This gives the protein CSVDRVNTEAFF. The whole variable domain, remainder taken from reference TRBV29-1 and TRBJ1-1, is SAVISQKPSRDICQRGTSLTIQCQVDSQVTMMFWYRQQPGQSLTLIATANQGSEATYESGFVIDKFPISRPNLTFSTLTVSNMSPEDSSIYLCSVDRVNTEAFFGQGTRLTVV.

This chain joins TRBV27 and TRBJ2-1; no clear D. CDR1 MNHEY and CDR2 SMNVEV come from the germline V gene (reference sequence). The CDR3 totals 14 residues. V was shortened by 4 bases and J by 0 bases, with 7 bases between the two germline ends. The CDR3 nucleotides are TGTGCCAGCAGTTCCGCCAGCTCCTACAATGAGCAGTTCTTC. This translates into CASSSASSYNEQFF.

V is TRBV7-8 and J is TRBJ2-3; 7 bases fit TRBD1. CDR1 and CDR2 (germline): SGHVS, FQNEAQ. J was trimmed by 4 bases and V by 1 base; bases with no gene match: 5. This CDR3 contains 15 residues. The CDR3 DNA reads TGTGCCAGCAGCTTAGTCGGTACAGGGGCAGATACGCAGTATTTT. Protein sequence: CASSLVGTGADTQYF.

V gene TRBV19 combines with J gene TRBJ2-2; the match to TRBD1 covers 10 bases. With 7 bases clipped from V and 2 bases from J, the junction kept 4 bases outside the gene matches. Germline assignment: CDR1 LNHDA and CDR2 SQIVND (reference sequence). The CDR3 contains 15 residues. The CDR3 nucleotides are TGTGCCAGTATCTTGACAGGGGGCAACACCGGGGAGCTGTTTTTT. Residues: CASILTGGNTGELFF.

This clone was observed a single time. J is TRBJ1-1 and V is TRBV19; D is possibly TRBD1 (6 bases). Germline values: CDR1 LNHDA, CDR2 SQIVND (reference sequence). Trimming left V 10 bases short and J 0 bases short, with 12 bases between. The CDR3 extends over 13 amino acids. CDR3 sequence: CATTGQLNTEAFF. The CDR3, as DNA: TGTGCCACAACGGGACAATTGAACACTGAAGCTTTCTTT.

The CDR3 sequence: CASSQDRDNNNEQFF. CDR3 nucleotide sequence: TGCGCCAGCAGCCAAGATAGGGACAACAACAATGAGCAGTTCTTC. This rearrangement joins TRBV4-1 to TRBJ2-1; a weak D match, TRBD1 (6 bases). Germline V gives CDR1 MGHRA, CDR2 YSYEKL. V gave up 0 bases and J gave up 5 bases, with 11 bases separating them. This CDR3 is built from 15 residues.

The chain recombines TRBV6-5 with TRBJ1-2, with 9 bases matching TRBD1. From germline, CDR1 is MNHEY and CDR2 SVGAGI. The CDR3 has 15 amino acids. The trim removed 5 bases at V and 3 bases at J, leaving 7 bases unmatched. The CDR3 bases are TGTGCCAGCAGTCCCTACAGGGGGCTTGACTATGGCTACACCTTC. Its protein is CASSPYRGLDYGYTF.

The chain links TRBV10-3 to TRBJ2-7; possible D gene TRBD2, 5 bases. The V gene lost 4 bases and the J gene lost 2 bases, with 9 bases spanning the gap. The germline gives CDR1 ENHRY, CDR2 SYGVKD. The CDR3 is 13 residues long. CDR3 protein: CAISAGSAYEQYF. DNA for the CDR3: TGTGCCATCAGTGCGGGGTCGGCCTACGAGCAGTACTTC.

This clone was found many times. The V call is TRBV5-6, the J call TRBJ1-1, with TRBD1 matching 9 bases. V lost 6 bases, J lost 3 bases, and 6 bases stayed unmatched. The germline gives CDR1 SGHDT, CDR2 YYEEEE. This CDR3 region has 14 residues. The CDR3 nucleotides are TGTGCCAGCACCTGGGACAGGGTTGACACTGAAGCTTTCTTT. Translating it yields CASTWDRVDTEAFF.

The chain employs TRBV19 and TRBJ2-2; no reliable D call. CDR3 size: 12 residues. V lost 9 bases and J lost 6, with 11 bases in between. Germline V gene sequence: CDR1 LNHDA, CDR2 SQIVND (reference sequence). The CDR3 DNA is TGTGCCAGCCACCGTGTAGCCGGGGAGCTGTTTTTT. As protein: CASHRVAGELFF.

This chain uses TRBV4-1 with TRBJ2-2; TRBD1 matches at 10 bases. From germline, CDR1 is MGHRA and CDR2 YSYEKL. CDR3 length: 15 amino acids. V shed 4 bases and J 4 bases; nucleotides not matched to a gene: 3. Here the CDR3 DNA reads TGCGCCAGCAGCCCCCGGGACAGGGGCACCGGGGAGCTGTTTTTT. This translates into CASSPRDRGTGELFF.

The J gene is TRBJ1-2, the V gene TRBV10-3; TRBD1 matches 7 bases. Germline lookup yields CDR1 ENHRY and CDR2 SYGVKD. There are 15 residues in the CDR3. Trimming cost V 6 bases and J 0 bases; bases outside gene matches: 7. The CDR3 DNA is TGTGCCATCAGCCCGGACAGGAACCCTAACTATGGCTACACCTTC. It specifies CAISPDRNPNYGYTF.

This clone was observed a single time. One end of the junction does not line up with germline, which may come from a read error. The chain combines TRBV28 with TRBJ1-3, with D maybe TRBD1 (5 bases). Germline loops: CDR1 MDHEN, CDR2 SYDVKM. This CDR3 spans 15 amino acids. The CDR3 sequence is CASSSPGESGNTMYF. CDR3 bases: TGTGCCAGCAGTTCCCCGGGGGAATCTGGAAACACCATGTATTTT. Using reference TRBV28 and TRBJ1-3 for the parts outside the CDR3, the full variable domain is DVKVTQSSRYLVKRTGEKVFLECVQDMDHENMFWYRQDPGLGLRLIYFSYDVKMKEKGDIPEGYSVSREKKERFSLILESASTNQTSMYLCASSSPGESGNTMYFGEGSWLTVV.

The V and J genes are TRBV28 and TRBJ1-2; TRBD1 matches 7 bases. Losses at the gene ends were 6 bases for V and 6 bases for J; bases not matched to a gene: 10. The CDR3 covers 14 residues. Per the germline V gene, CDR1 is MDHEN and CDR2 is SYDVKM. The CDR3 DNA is TGTGCCAGCAGCTCCGACAGGGTGTCGGATGGCTACACCTTC. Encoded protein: CASSSDRVSDGYTF.

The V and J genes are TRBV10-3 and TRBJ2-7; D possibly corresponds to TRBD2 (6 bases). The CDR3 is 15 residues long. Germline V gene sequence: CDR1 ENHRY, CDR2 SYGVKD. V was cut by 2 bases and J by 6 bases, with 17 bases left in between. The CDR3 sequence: CAISEGGAGRSEQYF. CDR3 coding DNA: TGTGCCATCAGTGAGGGGGGAGCAGGGAGGAGCGAGCAGTACTTC.

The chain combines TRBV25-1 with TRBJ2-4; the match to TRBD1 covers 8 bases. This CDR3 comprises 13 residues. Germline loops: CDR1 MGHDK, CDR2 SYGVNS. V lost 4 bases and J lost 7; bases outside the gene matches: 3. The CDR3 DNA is TGTGCCAGCAGTGTAACAGGGGGGAACATTCAGTACTTC. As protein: CASSVTGGNIQYF.

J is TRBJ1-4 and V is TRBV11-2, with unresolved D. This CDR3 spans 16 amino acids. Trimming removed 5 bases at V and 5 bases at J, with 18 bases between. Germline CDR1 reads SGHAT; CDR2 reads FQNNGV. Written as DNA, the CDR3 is TGTGCCAGCAGCAACGACCGGGCCGGGGAAAATGAAAAACTGTTTTTT. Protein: CASSNDRAGENEKLFF.

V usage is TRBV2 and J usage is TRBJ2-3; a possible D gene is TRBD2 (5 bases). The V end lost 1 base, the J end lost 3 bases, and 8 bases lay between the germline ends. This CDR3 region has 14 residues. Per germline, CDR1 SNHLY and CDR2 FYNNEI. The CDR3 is CASSEGIATDTQYF. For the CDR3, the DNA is TGTGCCAGCAGTGAAGGAATAGCGACAGATACGCAGTATTTT. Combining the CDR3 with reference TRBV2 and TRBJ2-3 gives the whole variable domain EPEVTQTPSHQVTQMGQEVILRCVPISNHLYFYWYRQILGQKVEFLVSFYNNEISEKSEIFDDQFSVERPDGSNFTLKIRSTKLEDSAMYFCASSEGIATDTQYFGPGTRLTVL.

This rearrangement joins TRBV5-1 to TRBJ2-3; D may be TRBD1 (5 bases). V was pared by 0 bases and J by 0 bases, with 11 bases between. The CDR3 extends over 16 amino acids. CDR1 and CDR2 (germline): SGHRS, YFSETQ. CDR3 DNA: TGCGCCAGCAGCTTGGTAGGGGCTCCTAGCACAGATACGCAGTATTTT. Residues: CASSLVGAPSTDTQYF.

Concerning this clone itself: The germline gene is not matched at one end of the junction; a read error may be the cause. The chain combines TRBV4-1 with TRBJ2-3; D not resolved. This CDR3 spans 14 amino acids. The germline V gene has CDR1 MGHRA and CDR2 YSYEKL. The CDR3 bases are TGTGCCAGCAGTGACTTGCCCCTGATCGATACGCAGTATTTT. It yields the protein CASSDLPLIDTQYF.